Each of the 31 T cell receptor beta chains below was sequenced from the same sample in a study of blood T cell repertoires in COVID-19 (dated by TCRdb to the early 2020s). Library construction relied on the immunoSEQ multiplex PCR assay. Here the immuneACCESS table is served through TCRdb, limited to in-frame sequences with V and J called. Missing clones are a known gap in these copies; in checked studies unresolved V genes cover under half, and the rest lacks a known reason. This sample lists 65,000 to 70,000 clones; about 91% were detected once. The top ten clones comprise around 13% of the sample. Source material: peripheral blood. These receptors originate from a human donor with active COVID-19. The donor label of this sample is uncertain.

This sequence joins TRBV6-5 and TRBJ2-3, with 10 bases that match TRBD2. The ends lost 5 bases at V and 10 bases at J; junction bases unmatched: 12. The CDR3 contains 15 residues. Germline V lookup: CDR1 MNHEY, CDR2 SVGAGI. DNA of the CDR3: TGTGCCAGCAGTATTGGGGCTAGCGGGAGATCTCCGCAGTATTTT. It yields the protein CASSIGASGRSPQYF.

The chain couples TRBV6-4 to TRBJ2-1; 11 bases line up with TRBD2. Trimming cost V 5 bases and J 1 base; bases outside gene matches: 4. CDR1 MRHNA and CDR2 SNTAGT come from the germline V gene. The CDR3 covers 16 residues. The CDR3 here is CASSTSGRPSYNEQFF. The CDR3 DNA sequence: TGTGCCAGCAGTACTAGCGGGAGACCTTCCTACAATGAGCAGTTCTTC.

The rearrangement uses TRBV5-8 and TRBJ2-7; a possible D gene is TRBD1 (5 bases). Germline V gene sequence: CDR1 SGHTS, CDR2 YDEGEE. The ends were cut back, 2 bases at V and 2 bases at J, with 11 bases in the middle. This CDR3 comprises 14 residues. CDR3: CASSFADRPYEQYF. Here the CDR3 DNA reads TGTGCCAGCAGCTTCGCAGACAGACCCTACGAGCAGTACTTC.

The chain recombines TRBV29-1 with TRBJ1-4, with 8 positions matching TRBD1. J gave up 7 bases and V 4 bases, and 14 bases lay outside the gene matches. The CDR3 is made up of 16 amino acids. Germline V gene sequence: CDR1 SQVTM, CDR2 ANQGSEA. The CDR3 sequence is CSVASFTGGRGEKLFF. The CDR3 DNA is TGCAGCGTTGCTAGTTTCACAGGGGGTCGGGGTGAAAAACTGTTTTTT.

The chain carries TRBV28 and TRBJ1-5, with TRBD1 matching over 10 bases. J lost 6 bases, V lost 8 bases, and 4 bases had no gene match. CDR1 MDHEN and CDR2 SYDVKM come from the germline V gene. The CDR3 has 13 amino acids. The CDR3 protein is CASDRGRGQPQHF. CDR3 nucleotides: TGTGCCAGCGACAGGGGGCGAGGTCAGCCCCAGCATTTT.

The rearrangement uses TRBV5-1 and TRBJ2-2, with 8 bases lining up with TRBD1. The CDR3 has 14 residues. After removal of 0 bases from V and 5 bases from J, the junction contained 0 bases not matched to a gene. CDR1 SGHRS and CDR2 YFSETQ come from the germline V gene. The CDR3 DNA is TGCGCCAGCAGCTTGGACAGGGGGACCGGGGAGCTGTTTTTT. Protein sequence: CASSLDRGTGELFF.

This chain uses TRBV19 with TRBJ2-7; 7 bases map to TRBD1. After removal of 2 bases from V and 2 bases from J, the junction contained 0 bases not matched to a gene. Germline V gene sequence: CDR1 LNHDA, CDR2 SQIVND (reference sequence). The CDR3 loop spans 13 amino acids. The CDR3 loop reads CASSITGAYEQYF. The CDR3, as DNA: TGTGCCAGTAGTATAACAGGGGCCTACGAGCAGTACTTC.

J is TRBJ2-5 and V is TRBV5-1; 10 positions agree with TRBD1. This CDR3 has 14 amino acids. Germline V gene sequence: CDR1 SGHRS, CDR2 YFSETQ. Losses at the gene ends were 3 bases for V and 4 bases for J; bases not matched to a gene: 3. CDR3 in amino acids: CASSSTGGGETQYF. CDR3 in DNA: TGCGCCAGCAGCTCGACAGGGGGCGGAGAGACCCAGTACTTC.

The chain employs TRBV10-2 and TRBJ2-6, with TRBD1 matching 8 bases. The CDR3 spans 16 residues. J lost 2 bases, V lost 8 bases, and 8 bases had no gene match. Germline CDR1 is WSHSY and CDR2 is SAAADI. The CDR3 DNA follows: TGCGCCAGCGGGGGGACAGGAGGTCCTGGGGCCAACGTCCTGACTTTC. It encodes CASGGTGGPGANVLTF.

The V and J genes are TRBV28 and TRBJ1-1; a possible D gene is TRBD1 (5 bases). V lost 8 bases and J lost 1, with 11 bases in between. From germline, CDR1 is MDHEN and CDR2 SYDVKM. The CDR3 has 13 residues. The CDR3 DNA reads TGTGCCAGCGCTGGCGGGACGAACACTGAAGCTTTCTTT. This gives the protein CASAGGTNTEAFF. The full variable domain, its missing parts supplied by reference TRBV28 and TRBJ1-1, is DVKVTQSSRYLVKRTGEKVFLECVQDMDHENMFWYRQDPGLGLRLIYFSYDVKMKEKGDIPEGYSVSREKKERFSLILESASTNQTSMYLCASAGGTNTEAFFGQGTRLTVV.

V and J are TRBV18 and TRBJ1-2, with D possibly being TRBD1 (6 bases). Looked up from germline, CDR1 is KGHSH and CDR2 is LQKENI. This CDR3 is 13 amino acids long. V was cut by 3 bases and J by 4 bases, with 9 bases left in between. This CDR3 is CASSPDRSYGYTF. As DNA, the CDR3 is TGTGCCAGCTCACCCGACAGGAGCTATGGCTACACCTTC.

The chain carries TRBV7-9 and TRBJ1-5, with 9 bases lining up with TRBD1. Germline CDR1 reads SEHNR; CDR2 reads FQNEAQ (reference sequence). The V gene end was trimmed by 5 bases and the J gene end by 5 bases; junction bases not matched to a gene: 7. The CDR3 loop spans 15 amino acids. The CDR3 nucleotides read TGTGCCAGCAGCCCCCACCGGGACAGGGATCAGCCCCAGCATTTT. As protein: CASSPHRDRDQPQHF.

J is TRBJ1-5 and V is TRBV19; unclear D gene. Trimming removed 5 bases from V and 5 bases from J, with 25 bases in between. Germline CDR1 reads LNHDA; CDR2 reads SQIVND (reference sequence). The CDR3 runs to 18 residues. The CDR3, as DNA: TGTGCCAGTAGTCCCCGCCGGGCCCGAAGGAGGGAGGATCAGCCCCAGCATTTT. Translated, it gives CASSPRRARRREDQPQHF.

Here the CDR3 reads CASSFFSGSSYEQYF. CDR3 nucleotides: TGTGCCAGCAGTTTTTTTAGCGGAAGCTCCTACGAGCAGTACTTC. The V call is TRBV28, the J call TRBJ2-7, with D possibly being TRBD2 (6 bases). There are 15 residues in the CDR3. CDR1 and CDR2 from the germline V gene are MDHEN and SYDVKM. V was pared by 3 bases and J by 0 bases, with 12 bases between. The full variable domain, completed using reference TRBV28 and TRBJ2-7, is DVKVTQSSRYLVKRTGEKVFLECVQDMDHENMFWYRQDPGLGLRLIYFSYDVKMKEKGDIPEGYSVSREKKERFSLILESASTNQTSMYLCASSFFSGSSYEQYFGPGTRLTVT.

The chain couples TRBV14 to TRBJ2-7, with a possible D match to TRBD1 (5 bases). CDR1 is SGHDN and CDR2 is FVKESK in the germline V gene. CDR3 length: 15 amino acids. The V end was cut by 4 bases, the J end by 4 bases, with 17 bases between. This chain's CDR3 is CASSPWTSDLYEQYF. The CDR3 bases are TGTGCCAGCAGCCCCTGGACATCCGACCTTTACGAGCAGTACTTC.

The chain links TRBV2 to TRBJ2-7; 9 bases align to TRBD2. Germline lookup yields CDR1 SNHLY and CDR2 FYNNEI. The CDR3 extends over 15 amino acids. Trimming cost V 0 bases and J 2 bases; bases outside gene matches: 2. CDR3 DNA sequence: TGTGCCAGCAGTGAAGCCCTAGCGGGGACCTACGAGCAGTACTTC. This gives the protein CASSEALAGTYEQYF.

The V gene is TRBV24-1, the J gene TRBJ2-7; 11 bases are a match to TRBD1. J was trimmed by 5 bases and V by 7 bases; bases with no gene match: 6. Germline assignment: CDR1 KGHDR and CDR2 SFDVKD. The CDR3 is 14 residues long. The CDR3: CATSGGQGAHEQYF. The CDR3 bases are TGTGCCACCAGCGGAGGACAGGGGGCTCACGAGCAGTACTTC.

The rearrangement links TRBV27 to TRBJ2-1; the match to TRBD2 covers 7 bases. Unmatched junction bases numbered 7, after V lost 6 bases and J lost 2 bases. The V gene's germline CDR1 is MNHEY and CDR2 SMNVEV (reference sequence). This CDR3 is 15 amino acids long. The CDR3 spells CASSHRDYTYNEQFF. The DNA for the CDR3 is TGTGCCAGCAGCCACCGGGACTACACCTACAATGAGCAGTTCTTC.

This sequence joins TRBV6-2 or TRBV6-3 and TRBJ2-1, with 10 nucleotides matching TRBD2. V lost 4 bases to trimming and J lost 1 base; unmatched junction nucleotides: 7. The CDR3 is made up of 17 amino acids. In germline, CDR1 is MNHEY, CDR2 SVGEGT. The CDR3 coding sequence is TGTGCCAGCAGTTTCCACACTAGCGGGGATTCCTACAATGAGCAGTTCTTC. This translates into CASSFHTSGDSYNEQFF.

The chain is built from TRBV10-1 and TRBJ2-1; D might be TRBD1 (6 bases). The ends were cut back, 5 bases at V and 5 bases at J, with 13 bases in the middle. The CDR3 contains 14 residues. The germline V gene has CDR1 WNHNN and CDR2 SYGVQD (reference sequence). The CDR3 is CASSPGDTNNEQFF. The CDR3 region has the DNA TGCGCCAGCAGTCCCGGGGACACAAACAATGAGCAGTTCTTC.

The genes are TRBV30 and TRBJ2-7, with TRBD1 identical over 8 bases. Germline V gene lookup returns CDR1 GTSNPN and CDR2 SVGIG (reference sequence). The CDR3 totals 13 residues. V trimming: 5 bases; J trimming: 4 bases; junction bases outside the gene matches: 7. CDR3 region: CAWSGTGQYEQYF. The CDR3 nucleotides read TGTGCCTGGTCCGGGACAGGACAATACGAGCAGTACTTC. The full variable domain, in which reference TRBV30 and TRBJ2-7 provide the parts outside the CDR3, is SQTIHQWPATLVQPVGSPLSLECTVEGTSNPNLYWYRQAAGRGLQLLFYSVGIGQISSEVPQNLSASRPQDRQFILSSKKLLLSDSGFYLCAWSGTGQYEQYFGPGTRLTVT.

J is TRBJ2-1 and V is TRBV7-9, with a tentative D call TRBD2 (6 bases). Germline V gives CDR1 SEHNR, CDR2 FQNEAQ (reference sequence). Trimming stripped 3 bases from V and 7 bases from J, with 16 bases between. This CDR3 region has 15 residues. CDR3 bases: TGTGCCAGCAGCTTTAGGAGGGATTGGTTGAATGAGCAGTTCTTC. Protein sequence: CASSFRRDWLNEQFF.

The chain uses TRBV28 and TRBJ1-3; TRBD1 is a possible D gene (5 bases). This CDR3 comprises 16 residues. V was shortened by 8 bases and J by 0 bases, with 17 bases between the two germline ends. Germline-derived CDR1 and CDR2 are MDHEN and SYDVKM. CDR3 sequence: CASSQGHRISGNTIYF. The CDR3 coding sequence is TGTGCCAGCTCTCAGGGCCACCGTATCTCTGGAAACACCATATATTTT.

This clone came up a few times. The genes are TRBV6-5 and TRBJ1-2; 8 positions match TRBD1. V shed 6 bases, J shed 8 bases, and the junction held 2 bases outside the gene matches. The CDR3 is 11 residues long. Per germline, CDR1 MNHEY and CDR2 SVGAGI. The CDR3: CASRQGVGYTF. In nucleotides, the CDR3 is TGTGCCAGCAGACAGGGGGTAGGCTACACCTTC.

This chain joins TRBV19 and TRBJ2-7; 8 bases are shared with TRBD1. After removal of 4 bases from V and 5 bases from J, the junction contained 10 bases not matched to a gene. The CDR3 runs to 15 residues. Germline V gene sequence: CDR1 LNHDA, CDR2 SQIVND (reference sequence). This chain's CDR3 is CASSKGQERTHEQYF. The CDR3 coding sequence is TGTGCCAGTAGTAAGGGACAGGAAAGGACCCACGAGCAGTACTTC.

The CDR3 region is CASSVRDRGLDEQFF. CDR3 nucleotide sequence: TGTGCCAGCAGCGTAAGGGACAGGGGGTTGGATGAGCAGTTCTTC. V gene TRBV9 combines with J gene TRBJ2-1, with TRBD1 matching 11 bases. This CDR3 region has 15 residues. V lost 1 base and J lost 8; bases outside the gene matches: 5. CDR1 is SGDLS and CDR2 is YYNGEE in the germline V gene.

The J gene is TRBJ1-1, the V gene TRBV5-1; D gene unclear. The ends were cut back, 6 bases at V and 0 bases at J, with 9 bases in the middle. The CDR3 runs to 13 residues. Germline CDR1 reads SGHRS; CDR2 reads YFSETQ. CDR3 in amino acids: CASTNAVNTEAFF. In DNA form, the CDR3 reads TGCGCCAGCACTAATGCGGTGAACACTGAAGCTTTCTTT. Supplemented by reference TRBV5-1 and TRBJ1-1, the full variable domain reads KAGVTQTPRYLIKTRGQQVTLSCSPISGHRSVSWYQQTPGQGLQFLFEYFSETQRNKGNFPGRFSGRQFSNSRSEMNVSTLELGDSALYLCASTNAVNTEAFFGQGTRLTVV.

The chain joins TRBV4-2 to TRBJ2-3, with TRBD2 matching 12 bases. V dropped 5 bases and J dropped 5; count of bases not matched to a gene: 5. Germline V CDR1 and CDR2: LGHNA, YNFKEQ. The CDR3 runs 15 residues. CDR3 sequence (DNA): TGTGCCAGCAGCTACAGACTAGCGGGAGAAGATACGCAGTATTTT. Its translation: CASSYRLAGEDTQYF.

This sequence joins TRBV24-1 and TRBJ2-3; the match to TRBD2 covers 14 bases. The trim removed 5 bases at V and 7 bases at J, leaving 13 bases unmatched. Germline CDR1 KGHDR, CDR2 SFDVKD. The CDR3 contains 18 residues. CDR3 DNA sequence: TGTGCCACCAGTGGGAGACCGGGACTAGCGGGAGTTTGGCATACGCAGTATTTT. As protein: CATSGRPGLAGVWHTQYF.

The chain has TRBV6-6 and TRBJ2-1; 12 bases align to TRBD2. This CDR3 is 15 amino acids long. The germline gives CDR1 MNHNY, CDR2 SVGAGI (reference sequence). J was trimmed by 6 bases and V by 5 bases; bases with no gene match: 5. CDR3 DNA sequence: TGTGCCAGCAGTACCCTAGCGGGAGGGATCAATGAGCAGTTCTTC. It encodes CASSTLAGGINEQFF.

This chain uses TRBV6-1 with TRBJ1-4, with D maybe TRBD1 (6 bases). This CDR3 is 17 amino acids long. Trimming took 0 bases from V and 5 from J, leaving 16 bases between them. CDR1 MNHNS and CDR2 SASEGT come from the germline V gene. Here the CDR3 reads CASSEALRGATNEKLFF. In DNA form, the CDR3 reads TGTGCCAGCAGTGAAGCGCTTCGGGGGGCGACCAATGAAAAACTGTTTTTT.